This T cell receptor (beta chain) was found in a study of shared clonotypes between healthy human individuals. Study-wide points: Generally, estimated richness proved larger in naive subsets than it did in memory subsets. Generation probabilities were higher for clonotypes shared across all four sorted-subset donors than for unshared ones.

This table comes from immunoSEQ multiplex PCR, and its TCRdb copy is limited to in-frame clones, with some not included. The sample carries some 1.4 million clones, approximately 96% recorded once. Comment on this clone: Its antigen is not identified.

Trimming removed 0 bases from V and 7 bases from J; junction bases left unmatched: 12. Germline-derived CDR1 and CDR2 are SGHRS and YFSETQ. The CDR3 is made up of 18 amino acids. The sequence derives from a man aged 25-45 years in good health. The chain employs TRBV5-1 and TRBJ2-1; 11 nucleotides align to TRBD2. Sequencing used naive CD4+ T cells sorted from blood. The subset was: CD45RA+ positively selected. The CDR3 here is CASSLGLSGRAAENEQFF. DNA for the CDR3: TGCGCCAGCAGCTTGGGGCTTAGCGGGAGGGCCGCGGAGAATGAGCAGTTCTTC.